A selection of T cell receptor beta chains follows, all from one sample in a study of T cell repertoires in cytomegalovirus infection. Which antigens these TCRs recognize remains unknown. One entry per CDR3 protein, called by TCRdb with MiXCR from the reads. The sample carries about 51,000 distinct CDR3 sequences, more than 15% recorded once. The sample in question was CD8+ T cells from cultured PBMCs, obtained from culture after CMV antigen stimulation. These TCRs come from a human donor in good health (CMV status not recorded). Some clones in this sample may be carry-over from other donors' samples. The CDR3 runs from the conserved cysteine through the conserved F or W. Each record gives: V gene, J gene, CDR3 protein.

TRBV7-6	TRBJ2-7	CASSLGIGRNYEQYF
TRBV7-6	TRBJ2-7	CASSVRTSGGYEQYF
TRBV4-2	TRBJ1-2	CASSPMVLGDYGYTF
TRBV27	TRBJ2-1	CASGFLFEQFF
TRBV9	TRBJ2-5	CASSVGDSQGETQYF
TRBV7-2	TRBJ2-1	CASSLVRGGPYNEQFF
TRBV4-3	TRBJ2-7	CASSPGTGVSYEQYF
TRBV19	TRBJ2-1	CASSIFRVSSYNEQFF
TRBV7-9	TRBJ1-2	CASSFTGEIYGYTF
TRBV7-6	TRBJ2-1	CASSHRLAGGNEQFF